The clone carrying this TCR beta chain has a handful of counts. What it recognizes is unknown. The data belong to a study of CD8+ T cells in alopecia areata. T lymphocytes (CD4+ and CD8+) were sorted from PBMCs. Study-wide results and caveats: Across lesional scalp, and particularly alopecia totalis/universalis, clonality surpassed that of normal scalp. With patients, TCR sharing proved less clear than in mice, a difference possibly related to HLA.

Investigators isolated RNA and reverse transcribed it into cDNA to act as the sequencing template. Generated by immunoSEQ multiplex PCR, the TCRdb table keeps only in-frame clones and is missing some. The table has 110,000 or so clones, 59% seen once. Sequenced input: CD8+ T cells sorted from blood. The sequence derives from a human donor in good health.

The CDR3 region has the DNA TGTGCCAGCAGCTTAACACAGGGGGCGAATTCACCCCTCCACTTT. Translating it yields CASSLTQGANSPLHF. The genes are TRBV5-4 and TRBJ1-6; 9 positions agree with TRBD1. J lost 7 bases, V lost 2 bases, and 4 bases had no gene match. CDR1 SGHNT and CDR2 YYREEE come from the germline V gene (reference sequence). This CDR3 region has 15 residues.